Listed below are T cell receptor beta chains from one sample, sequenced in a study of T cells in Graves' hyperthyroidism and ophthalmopathy. MiXCR, applied by TCRdb to the multiplex PCR reads, yields one record per CDR3 protein. The sample records a few hundred thousand distinct CDR3 sequences, less than 25% being singletons. The sequencing sample was made of blood. Receptors were obtained from a man younger than 30 with Graves' hyperthyroidism. Each CDR3 is given with its conserved first and last residue. A D gene is named only where the DNA matches it firmly. Clone size appears in some rows only: once, few, many, or a class for an expanded clone.

>-|TRBJ1-3|TRBV6-1|many
CASSQRRTGGPGNTIYF
TGTGCCAGCAGTCAGAGGAGGACCGGGGGGCCTGGAAACACCATATATTTT
>-|TRBJ1-1|TRBV5-1|many
CASSPPSGTEAFF
TGCGCCAGCAGCCCACCGTCCGGGACTGAAGCTTTCTTT
>-|TRBJ2-5|TRBV28|-
CASSIQGGVEETQYF
TGTGCCAGCAGTATACAAGGGGGTGTCGAAGAGACCCAGTACTTC
>TRBD2|TRBJ2-5|TRBV28|few
CASSSSGTSANQETQYF
TGTGCCAGCAGTTCCTCCGGGACTAGCGCGAACCAAGAGACCCAGTACTTC
>TRBD2|TRBJ2-2|TRBV5-1|-
CASSPRTSRRAGELFF
TGCGCCAGCAGCCCACGGACTAGCCGGAGGGCCGGGGAGCTGTTTTTT
>-|TRBJ2-2|TRBV24-1|-
CATSNTGDLTGELFF
TGTGCCACCAGTAATACAGGGGACTTGACCGGGGAGCTGTTTTTT
>-|TRBJ1-5|TRBV20-1|many
CSVLLDGNQPQHF
TGCAGTGTTCTCCTTGACGGTAATCAGCCCCAGCATTTT
>-|TRBJ1-1|TRBV3-1|-
CASSPGPPNTEAFF
TGTGCCAGCAGCCCGGGCCCCCCGAACACTGAAGCTTTCTTT
>-|TRBJ2-7|TRBV7-9|many
CASSLTGTRAYEQYF
TGTGCCAGCAGCTTAACCGGGACAAGGGCCTACGAGCAGTACTTC
>TRBD2|TRBJ2-5|TRBV4-2|many
CASSPRLAGQETQYF
TGTGCCAGCAGCCCAAGACTAGCGGGCCAAGAGACCCAGTACTTC
>TRBD1|TRBJ1-3|TRBV15|-
CATRGQGEYTIYF
TGTGCCACCAGGGGACAGGGCGAATACACCATATATTTT
>-|TRBJ1-2|TRBV12-3/TRBV12-4|-
CASFKWQGPRGRGGYTF
TGTGCCAGCTTCAAGTGGCAGGGGCCCCGGGGGAGGGGAGGCTACACCTTC
>-|TRBJ2-5|TRBV7-2|few
CASSNYVQETQYF
TGTGCCAGCAGCAACTATGTTCAGGAGACCCAGTACTTC
>-|TRBJ2-7|TRBV20-1|many
CSASSRPPRPYEQYF
TGCAGTGCTTCCTCCCGTCCCCCTCGACCGTACGAGCAGTACTTC
>-|TRBJ2-7|TRBV15|-
CATSRDPTYEQYF
TGTGCCACCAGCAGAGATCCGACCTACGAGCAGTACTTC
>TRBD2|TRBJ2-2|TRBV29-1|-
CSVPRATGAGAITGELCF
TGCAGCGTCCCAAGGGCAACAGGAGCGGGGGCCATCACCGGGGAGCTGTGTTTT
>-|TRBJ2-7|TRBV15|many
CATGRTDLDEQYF
TGTGCCACCGGAAGGACGGACTTGGACGAGCAGTACTTC
>-|TRBJ1-1|TRBV6-5|many
CASSFRDGLMNTEAFF
TGTGCCAGCAGTTTCCGGGACGGCCTCATGAACACTGAAGCTTTCTTT
>-|TRBJ1-1|TRBV12-3/TRBV12-4|many
CASSFERYTEAFF
TGTGCCAGCAGTTTCGAAAGGTACACTGAAGCTTTCTTT
>TRBD1|TRBJ2-4|TRBV7-8|few
CASSLAPRGQDVKNIQYF
TGTGCCAGCAGCTTAGCGCCGCGGGGACAGGACGTAAAAAACATTCAGTACTTC
>TRBD1|TRBJ1-2|TRBV5-1|many
CASSPDRAFYGYTF
TGCGCCAGCAGCCCGGACAGGGCGTTCTATGGCTACACCTTC
>-|TRBJ1-1|TRBV5-1|many
CASTGLNTEAFF
TGCGCCAGCACAGGGTTGAACACTGAAGCTTTCTTT
>TRBD1|TRBJ1-5|TRBV2|-
CASSGRGQGAYQPQHF
TGTGCCAGCAGTGGAAGGGGTCAGGGGGCTTATCAGCCCCAGCATTTT
>TRBD1|TRBJ2-3|TRBV28|many
CASSLSAGGGYGTQYF
TGTGCCAGCAGTTTATCTGCAGGGGGCGGATACGGTACGCAGTATTTT
>-|TRBJ1-1|TRBV6-5|many
CASSYSPTMNTEAFF
TGTGCCAGCAGTTACTCACCGACGATGAACACTGAAGCTTTCTTT
>TRBD2|TRBJ2-2|TRBV12-3/TRBV12-4|many
CASTGGGANGELFF
TGTGCCAGCACTGGCGGGGGGGCCAACGGGGAGCTGTTTTTT
>-|TRBJ2-5|TRBV11-2|-
CASSSGRLIEEIQYF
TGTGCCAGCAGCTCCGGACGTTTGATAGAAGAGATCCAGTACTTC
>-|TRBJ1-5|TRBV7-8|many
CASGEVYNQPQHF
TGTGCCAGCGGGGAAGTTTACAATCAGCCCCAGCATTTT
>TRBD1|TRBJ1-5|TRBV19|many
CASRGQGSNQPQHF
TGTGCCAGTAGGGGACAGGGGAGCAATCAGCCCCAGCATTTT
>-|TRBJ2-3|TRBV11-3|few
CASSFSTTDTQYF
TGTGCCAGCAGCTTCTCGACTACGGATACGCAGTATTTT
>TRBD1|TRBJ2-7|TRBV20-1|-
CSKQGAYEQYF
TGCAGTAAACAGGGGGCCTACGAGCAGTACTTC
>TRBD1|TRBJ1-1|TRBV29-1|many
CSVGQSSTEAFF
TGCAGCGTGGGACAGTCCAGCACTGAAGCTTTCTTT
>-|TRBJ1-2|TRBV4-1|-
CASSQDAFGYGYTF
TGCGCCAGCAGCCAAGATGCCTTCGGCTATGGCTACACCTTC
>-|TRBJ1-1|TRBV27|many
CASSLRGVENTEAFF
TGTGCCAGCAGTTTAAGAGGTGTTGAGAACACTGAAGCTTTCTTT
>-|TRBJ1-5|TRBV6-2/TRBV6-3|many
CASTYRGSGQPQHF
TGTGCCAGCACCTACCGGGGGTCAGGGCAGCCCCAGCATTTT
>-|TRBJ2-2|TRBV5-1|-
CASSLLGHLTGELFF
TGCGCCAGCAGCCTACTGGGACACCTCACCGGGGAGCTGTTTTTT
>-|TRBJ1-1|TRBV6-1|many
CASSVTRENTEAFF
TGTGCCAGCAGTGTTACACGAGAAAACACTGAAGCTTTCTTT
>-|TRBJ2-7|TRBV20-1|few
CSALARQGREEQYF
TGCAGTGCCCTCGCGCGGCAGGGGAGAGAGGAGCAGTACTTC
>-|TRBJ2-5|TRBV7-6|many
CASSFQGRQETKYF
TGTGCCAGCAGCTTTCAGGGGCGCCAGGAGACCAAGTACTTC
>-|TRBJ1-6|TRBV12-3/TRBV12-4|-
CASSLDSLRSPLHF
TGTGCCAGCAGTTTGGACAGTCTGCGTTCACCCCTCCACTTT
>-|TRBJ1-1|TRBV5-1|few
CASSKAMNTEAFF
TGCGCCAGCAGCAAGGCCATGAACACTGAAGCTTTCTTT
>-|TRBJ1-3|TRBV5-1|few
CASSSTQILSGNTIYF
TGCGCCAGCAGCTCGACACAGATCCTCTCTGGAAACACCATATATTTT
>-|TRBJ1-2|TRBV28|many
CASSFTEPNYGYTF
TGTGCCAGCAGTTTTACGGAACCTAACTATGGCTACACCTTC
>-|TRBJ1-1|TRBV19|-
CASSTGVGAEAFF
TGTGCCAGTAGTACTGGTGTGGGAGCTGAAGCTTTCTTT
>TRBD1|TRBJ2-5|TRBV6-1|many
CASSEAGTGGAETQYF
TGTGCCAGCAGTGAAGCCGGGACAGGGGGGGCGGAGACCCAGTACTTC
>-|TRBJ2-7|TRBV28|many
CASSLYDEAYEQYF
TGTGCCAGCAGTTTATATGACGAGGCCTACGAGCAGTACTTC
>-|TRBJ2-4|TRBV29-1|many
CSVVVPGVNIQYF
TGCAGCGTTGTCGTTCCCGGGGTGAACATTCAGTACTTC
>-|TRBJ2-7|TRBV20-1|many
CSARGRDTGHYEQYF
TGCAGTGCTAGAGGCCGCGACACGGGGCATTACGAGCAGTACTTC
>TRBD1|TRBJ2-7|TRBV10-3|-
CAIRNPTSGGTYEQYF
TGTGCCATCAGGAACCCAACCTCAGGGGGCACCTACGAGCAGTACTTC
>-|TRBJ1-1|TRBV28|many
CASSSSRRAETTGAEAFF
TGTGCCAGCAGTTCCTCCCGACGGGCAGAAACCACCGGCGCTGAAGCTTTCTTT
>-|TRBJ2-7|TRBV7-8|few
CASSLAGQGLTSSYEQYF
TGTGCCAGCAGCTTAGCGGGCCAGGGTCTTACTTCTTCCTACGAGCAGTACTTC